Listed below are T cell receptor beta chains from one sample, sequenced in a study of response to subunit inactivated influenza vaccine. Each CDR3 protein is one row after TCRdb ran MiXCR on the RT-PCR reads. The sample has 300,000 to 350,000 distinct CDR3 sequences; about a fifth are singletons. The material was PBMCs from blood, obtained less than 22 months after vaccination. Receptors were obtained from a man between 50 and 75 years old who received an inactivated influenza vaccine. Each CDR3 is given with its conserved first and last residue. The order of the fields is CDR3 protein, V gene, J gene.

CSARDMGLEKETQYF	TRBV20-1	TRBJ2-5
CASSPGDETQYF	TRBV6-2/TRBV6-3	TRBJ2-5
CASSVSGTLNYGYTF	TRBV7-9	TRBJ1-2
CSARDTERGLVTEAFF	TRBV20-1	TRBJ1-1
CASSQDRGGTYNSPLHF	TRBV14	TRBJ1-6
CSVEDGQGHGELFF	TRBV29-1	TRBJ2-2
CASSPGQGAGNTIYF	TRBV12-3/TRBV12-4	TRBJ1-3
CAITINIGDTQYF	TRBV10-3	TRBJ2-3
CASSLQGAGQPQHF	TRBV2	TRBJ1-5
CASRFGTGQYQPQHF	TRBV12-3/TRBV12-4	TRBJ1-5
CASSPTGTLLQYF	TRBV5-6	TRBJ2-4
CASSEFGSGTGELFF	TRBV25-1	TRBJ2-2
CASSAGHLSLSSYEQYF	TRBV9	TRBJ2-7
CASSQGIGGRLGSNQPQHF	TRBV4-3	TRBJ1-5
CASSPIAGGAKSYGYTF	TRBV4-2	TRBJ1-2
CASSLGHLYTGELFF	TRBV11-2	TRBJ2-2
CASSQVYPGTYGYTF	TRBV4-1	TRBJ1-2
CAIRRDSSQETQYF	TRBV10-3	TRBJ2-5
CSARAKWDRDPSYEQYF	TRBV20-1	TRBJ2-7
CASSESRTDAWGGYTF	TRBV6-1	TRBJ1-2
CASSHFDRGYTGELFF	TRBV4-3	TRBJ2-2
CASSGARGHMVEQFF	TRBV6-1	TRBJ2-1
CASSLRRTGGQFASPPQHF	TRBV5-6	TRBJ1-5
CSVWIGIGNTEAFF	TRBV29-1	TRBJ1-1
CASSSRDRGFNEQFF	TRBV6-2/TRBV6-3	TRBJ2-1
CASSHTTGDEQFF	TRBV4-3	TRBJ2-1
CASSLTSGTEGSPLHF	TRBV6-2/TRBV6-3	TRBJ1-6
CSVPDRNSNQPQHF	TRBV20-1	TRBJ1-5
CASSDSRTGDLYFYGYTF	TRBV2	TRBJ1-2
CSVAGRTSGYGYTF	TRBV29-1	TRBJ1-2
CASSLDKTYPLHSGNTIYF	TRBV11-2	TRBJ1-3
CASSQPQGSSTDTQYF	TRBV4-2	TRBJ2-3
CASSQDRGFVTEAFF	TRBV4-2	TRBJ1-1
CSALSEGQANSPLHF	TRBV20-1	TRBJ1-6
CASRTLGTGGPAFF	TRBV6-1	TRBJ1-1
CASSPRETGYYMNTEAFF	TRBV11-2	TRBJ1-1
CATSDPGQFGDTQYF	TRBV24-1	TRBJ2-3
CSVVGLKSYEQYF	TRBV29-1	TRBJ2-7
CSARDVGAGVGELFF	TRBV20-1	TRBJ2-2
CASSQAGTGHYEQYF	TRBV4-1	TRBJ2-7
CASSQDFSYGYTF	TRBV14	TRBJ1-2
CASSVVRGGSTEAFF	TRBV9	TRBJ1-1
CASSADRVHEQFF	TRBV9	TRBJ2-1
CATSSGTGSGYGYTF	TRBV27	TRBJ1-2
CASSPWVEGNIQYF	TRBV18	TRBJ2-4
CASSGGEGVYEQYF	TRBV10-2	TRBJ2-7
CSATPPQGRSSPLHF	TRBV20-1	TRBJ1-6
CASSYTGYTDTQYF	TRBV6-5	TRBJ2-3